The T cell receptor beta chain described here comes from a study of T cell repertoires in cytomegalovirus infection. Germline V CDR1 and CDR2: MNHNY, SVGAGI (reference sequence). J lost 9 bases, V lost 9 bases, and 3 bases had no gene match. The CDR3 has 12 amino acids. TCRdb processed the reads anew with MiXCR; each CDR3 protein has one entry. The sample lists roughly 280,000 distinct CDR3 sequences; over 8% were seen once. This clonotype was found a few times. The source of this sequence is a human donor in good health (CMV status not recorded). Some clones in this sample may be carry-over from other donors' samples. Sequencing was carried out using PBMCs. J is TRBJ1-6 and V is TRBV6-6; 9 nucleotides align to TRBD1. CDR3 sequence reads: CASGQGRSPLHF. The CDR3 coding sequence is TGTGCCAGTGGACAGGGGCGTTCACCCCTCCACTTT.